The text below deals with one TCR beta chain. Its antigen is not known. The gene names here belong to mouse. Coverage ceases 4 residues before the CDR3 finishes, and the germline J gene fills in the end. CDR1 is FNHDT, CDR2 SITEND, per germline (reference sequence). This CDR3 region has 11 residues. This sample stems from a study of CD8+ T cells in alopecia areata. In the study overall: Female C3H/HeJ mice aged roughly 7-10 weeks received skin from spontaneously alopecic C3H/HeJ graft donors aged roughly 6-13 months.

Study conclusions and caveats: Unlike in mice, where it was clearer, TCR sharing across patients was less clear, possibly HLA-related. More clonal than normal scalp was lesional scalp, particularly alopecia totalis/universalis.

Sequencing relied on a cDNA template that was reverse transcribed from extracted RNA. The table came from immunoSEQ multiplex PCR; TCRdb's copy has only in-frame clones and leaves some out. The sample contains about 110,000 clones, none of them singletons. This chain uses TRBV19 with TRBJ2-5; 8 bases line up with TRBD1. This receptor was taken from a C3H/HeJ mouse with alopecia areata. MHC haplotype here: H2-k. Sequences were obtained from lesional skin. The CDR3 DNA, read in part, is TGTGCCACTGGACAGGGAGAC. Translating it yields CATGQGD. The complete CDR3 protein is CATGQGDTQYF. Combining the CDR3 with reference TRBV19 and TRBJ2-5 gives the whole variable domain GGIITQTPKFLIGQEGQKLTLKCQQNFNHDTMYWYRQDSGKGLRLIYYSITENDLQKGDLSEGYDASREKKSSFSLTVTSAQKNEMAVFLCATGQGDTQYFGPGTRLLVL.